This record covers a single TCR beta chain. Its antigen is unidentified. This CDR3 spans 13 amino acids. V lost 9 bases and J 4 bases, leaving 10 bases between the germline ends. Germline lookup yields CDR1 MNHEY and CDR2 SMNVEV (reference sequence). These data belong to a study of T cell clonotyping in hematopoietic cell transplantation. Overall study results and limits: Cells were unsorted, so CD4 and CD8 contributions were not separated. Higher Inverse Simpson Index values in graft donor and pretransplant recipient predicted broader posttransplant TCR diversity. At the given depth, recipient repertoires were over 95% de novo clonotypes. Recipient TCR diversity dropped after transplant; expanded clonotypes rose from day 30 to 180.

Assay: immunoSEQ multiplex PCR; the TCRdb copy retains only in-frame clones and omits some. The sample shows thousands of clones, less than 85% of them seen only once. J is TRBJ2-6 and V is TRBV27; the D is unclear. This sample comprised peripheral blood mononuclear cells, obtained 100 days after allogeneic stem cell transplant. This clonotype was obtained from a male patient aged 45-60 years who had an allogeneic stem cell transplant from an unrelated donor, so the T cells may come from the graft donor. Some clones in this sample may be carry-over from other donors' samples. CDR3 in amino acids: CASRLPGANVLTF. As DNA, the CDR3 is TGTGCCAGTCGATTGCCCGGGGCCAACGTCCTGACTTTC.